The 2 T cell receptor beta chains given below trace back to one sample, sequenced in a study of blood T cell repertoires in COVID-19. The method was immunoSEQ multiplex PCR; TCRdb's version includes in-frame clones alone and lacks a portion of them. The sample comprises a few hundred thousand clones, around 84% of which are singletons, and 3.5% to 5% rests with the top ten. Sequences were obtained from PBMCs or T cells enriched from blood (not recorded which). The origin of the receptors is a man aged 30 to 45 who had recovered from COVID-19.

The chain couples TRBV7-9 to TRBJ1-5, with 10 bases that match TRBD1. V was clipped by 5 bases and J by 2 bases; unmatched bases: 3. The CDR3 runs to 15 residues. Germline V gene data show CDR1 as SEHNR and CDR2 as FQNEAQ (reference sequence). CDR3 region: CASSPGTGGNQPQHF. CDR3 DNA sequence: TGTGCCAGCAGCCCCGGGACAGGGGGCAATCAGCCCCAGCATTTT.

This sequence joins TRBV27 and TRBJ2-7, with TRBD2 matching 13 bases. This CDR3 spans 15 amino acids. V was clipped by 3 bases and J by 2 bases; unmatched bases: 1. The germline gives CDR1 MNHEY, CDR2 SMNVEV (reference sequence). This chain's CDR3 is CASSLTSGRPYEQYF. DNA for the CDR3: TGTGCCAGCAGTTTGACTAGCGGGAGGCCCTACGAGCAGTACTTC.